This T cell receptor (beta chain) was found in a study of graft-versus-host responses after intestinal transplantation. Study background: Transplants given to recipients were multivisceral, liver-intestinal, or isolated intestinal. Anti-thymocyte globulin was used for induction in all recipients, who then took tacrolimus and steroids for 2 to 4 years. Study findings and constraints: Among recipient marrow samples, GvH clones were found; some appeared first in ileum or blood. HvG clone declines early post-transplant were associated with peak circulating GvH levels.

Measured with immunoSEQ multiplex PCR; TCRdb has only the in-frame clones, and not every one. Of tens of thousands of clones listed, roughly 90% are singletons. To note about this clone: Its antigen is not known.

Germline V gene data show CDR1 as LNHDA and CDR2 as SQIVND (reference sequence). The V and J ends lost 6 bases and 11 bases, in that order; junction bases with no gene match: 10. CDR3 length: 14 amino acids. The TCR sequence derives from a human patient who received an intestinal transplant, so some T cells may come from the graft donor. Sequences were derived from PBMCs, sampled 26 days after transplant. V gene TRBV19 combines with J gene TRBJ1-6; 7 bases agree with TRBD1. CDR3 nucleotides: TGTGCCAGTAGCGCCAGGGACAGCATCCCACCCCTCCACTTT. Translation: CASSARDSIPPLHF.